A selection of T cell receptor beta chains follows, all from one sample in a study of blood T cell repertoires in COVID-19. Sequencing was performed with immunoSEQ multiplex PCR; in TCRdb, only in-frame clones are kept and a portion is missing. This sample has around 140,000 clones; 87% occur once, and the top ten carry roughly 37%. Sequencing was performed on peripheral blood. The receptor source for this set is a man aged 50 to 59 who had recovered from COVID-19. Each CDR3 is given with its conserved first and last residue. D genes are given only for firm matches. Size values are once, few and many counts, or a class for expanded clones, and some rows have none.

size	length	D	V	J	CDR3	DNA
-	16	-	TRBV11-3	TRBJ2-3	CASSLGRAVTPDTQYF	TGTGCCAGCAGCTTAGGGAGGGCAGTCACCCCAGATACGCAGTATTTT
-	16	-	TRBV7-2	TRBJ1-1	CASSVRSRGGDTEAFF	TGTGCCAGCAGCGTTCGGTCCCGGGGAGGGGACACTGAAGCTTTCTTT
-	15	TRBD2	TRBV5-1	TRBJ2-1	CASSSGTSGYNEQFF	TGCGCCAGCAGCTCCGGGACTAGCGGCTACAATGAGCAGTTCTTC
-	15	TRBD1	TRBV6-5	TRBJ2-7	CASSPGQGASYEQYF	TGTGCCAGCAGTCCAGGACAGGGGGCCTCCTACGAGCAGTACTTC
-	14	TRBD1	TRBV6-5	TRBJ1-2	CASRFDRDSLDYTF	TGTGCCAGCAGATTCGACCGGGACAGCTTGGACTACACCTTC
-	16	TRBD1	TRBV25-1	TRBJ1-1	CASSRGTGSFSTEAFF	TGTGCCAGCAGTCGTGGGACAGGGTCGTTTAGCACTGAAGCTTTCTTT
-	14	TRBD1	TRBV3-1/TRBV3-2	TRBJ2-1	CASSQVSGGNEQFF	TGTGCCAGCAGCCAAGTGTCAGGGGGCAATGAGCAGTTCTTC
-	16	-	TRBV5-4	TRBJ2-1	CASSFYLGSSYNEQFF	TGTGCCAGCAGCTTTTATTTAGGGAGCTCCTACAATGAGCAGTTCTTC
-	13	-	TRBV2	TRBJ1-1	CASSVQGRGEAFF	TGTGCCAGCAGTGTCCAGGGGAGAGGAGAAGCTTTCTTT
-	15	TRBD1	TRBV28	TRBJ1-2	CASSLNRGFGDGYTF	TGTGCCAGCAGTTTAAACAGGGGTTTCGGGGATGGCTACACCTTC
-	15	-	TRBV4-1	TRBJ1-1	CASSPPISVNTEAFF	TGCGCCAGCAGCCCACCAATTTCAGTGAACACTGAAGCTTTCTTT
few	17	TRBD1	TRBV9	TRBJ1-2	CASSVGFSEGAYSGYTF	TGTGCCAGCAGCGTAGGATTTTCGGAGGGGGCGTATAGTGGCTACACCTTC
-	15	TRBD1	TRBV24-1	TRBJ2-2	CATSPGTGNTGELFF	TGTGCCACCAGCCCCGGGACAGGGAACACCGGGGAGCTGTTTTTT
-	14	-	TRBV5-4	TRBJ1-6	CASSLQGDNSPLHF	TGTGCCAGCAGCTTGCAGGGTGACAATTCACCCCTCCACTTT
-	15	TRBD2	TRBV5-4	TRBJ2-5	CASSSTSGNQETQYF	TGTGCCAGCAGCTCCACTAGCGGAAACCAAGAGACCCAGTACTTC
-	14	-	TRBV5-8	TRBJ1-2	CASSLVLTNYGYTF	TGTGCCAGCAGCTTGGTCCTTACTAACTATGGCTACACCTTC
-	16	-	TRBV4-1	TRBJ2-2	CASSQDWQGNTGELFF	TGCGCCAGCAGCCAAGATTGGCAGGGGAACACCGGGGAGCTGTTTTTT
-	15	TRBD2	TRBV3-1/TRBV3-2	TRBJ2-1	CASSGLAGPYNEQFF	TGTGCCAGCAGCGGACTAGCGGGGCCATACAATGAGCAGTTCTTC
once	15	TRBD2	TRBV7-3	TRBJ2-7	CASSPSLAGNYEQYF	TGTGCCAGCAGCCCCTCCCTAGCGGGGAACTACGAGCAGTACTTC
-	15	TRBD1	TRBV5-1	TRBJ1-3	CASSPLGTAGNTIYF	TGCGCCAGCAGCCCGCTCGGGACAGCTGGAAACACCATATATTTT
-	16	TRBD2	TRBV27	TRBJ2-7	CASSPGLAGGAYEQYF	TGTGCCAGCAGTCCAGGACTAGCGGGGGGGGCCTACGAGCAGTACTTC
-	14	-	TRBV6-5	TRBJ1-6	CASSRQGQGSPLHF	TGTGCCAGCAGTCGCCAGGGCCAAGGATCACCCCTCCACTTT